This TCR beta chain derives from a study of T cell responses to AZD1222 COVID-19 vaccine. Germline V CDR1 and CDR2: MNHEY, SVGEGT. After removal of 2 bases from V and 0 bases from J, the junction contained 4 bases not matched to a gene. This CDR3 is 17 amino acids long. Produced via immunoSEQ multiplex PCR; TCRdb's table is partial and in-frame only. The sample consists of 200,000 or so clones, 70% to 90% of them appearing once. The chain uses TRBV6-2 or TRBV6-3 and TRBJ2-1; 10 bases match TRBD2. Source: peripheral blood, taken on day 0 of AZD1222 vaccination. This receptor was identified in an adult in good health. In DNA, the CDR3 is TGTGCCAGCAGTTACCCCGGACTAGCGGACTCCTACAATGAGCAGTTCTTC. The encoded protein is CASSYPGLADSYNEQFF.